The 22 T cell receptor beta chains in this list originate from one sample, sequenced in a study of shared clonotypes between healthy human individuals. Data came from immunoSEQ multiplex PCR; TCRdb stores just in-frame clones and leaves some out. The data show around 1,100,000 clones, 60% to 85% seen once. Sequencing was done on a sample of memory CD4+ T cells from PBMCs. Subset meaning: CD45RA-negative fraction. These receptors originate from a man aged 18 to 30 in good health. Some clones in this sample may be carry-over from other donors' samples.

The rearrangement joins TRBV7-3 to TRBJ2-1, with 11 bases aligning to TRBD1. J lost 10 bases, V lost 1 base, and 6 bases had no gene match. This CDR3 is 15 amino acids long. Germline V gene lookup returns CDR1 SGHTA and CDR2 FQGTGA. The CDR3 here is CASSLKGQGAGEQFF. CDR3 nucleotides: TGTGCCAGCAGCTTAAAAGGACAGGGGGCAGGGGAGCAGTTCTTC.

The chain is built from TRBV6-1 and TRBJ2-3; the D is unclear. Germline CDR1 MNHNS, CDR2 SASEGT. This CDR3 has 14 residues. V was pared by 8 bases and J by 8 bases, with 20 bases between. This CDR3 is CASCGSSDSATQYF. Written as DNA, the CDR3 is TGTGCCAGCTGCGGTTCCTCAGACTCAGCTACGCAGTATTTT.

This rearrangement joins TRBV20-1 to TRBJ1-2; D gene uncertain. Germline V gene lookup returns CDR1 DFQATT and CDR2 SNEGSKA (reference sequence). V lost 0 bases, J lost 8 bases, and 4 bases lay in between. This CDR3 has 10 residues. CDR3 bases: TGCAGTGCTAGAGATCAGGGCTACACCTTC. It encodes CSARDQGYTF.

The chain combines TRBV5-1 with TRBJ2-5; TRBD2 is a possible D gene (6 bases). Trimming removed 5 bases at V and 2 bases at J, with 16 bases between. This CDR3 region has 15 residues. Per the germline V gene, CDR1 is SGHRS and CDR2 is YFSETQ. Written as DNA, the CDR3 is TGCGCCAGCAGACTCAATAGCGGAGCTCAAGAGACCCAGTACTTC. Translated: CASRLNSGAQETQYF.

The chain employs TRBV4-1 and TRBJ1-6; a possible D gene is TRBD1 (6 bases). This CDR3 spans 18 amino acids. V was trimmed by 1 base and J by 9 bases, leaving 22 bases between them. Germline loops: CDR1 MGHRA, CDR2 YSYEKL. The CDR3 DNA reads TGCGCCAGCAGCCAAGGATCTGGCTTAGGGCAGGGGATTTCACCCCTCCACTTT. Protein: CASSQGSGLGQGISPLHF.

The J gene is TRBJ2-6, the V gene TRBV4-1; possibly TRBD1 or TRBD2 for D (5 bases each). Per the germline V gene, CDR1 is MGHRA and CDR2 is YSYEKL. Trimming stripped 1 base from V and 0 bases from J, with 10 bases between. The CDR3 has 17 amino acids. The CDR3 DNA is TGCGCCAGCAGCCAAGGGGACGGTATCTCTGGGGCCAACGTCCTGACTTTC. This codes for CASSQGDGISGANVLTF.

This clone was counted between two and nine times. CDR3 region: CASNPLAGNTEAFF. In DNA form, the CDR3 reads TGTGCCAGCAACCCCCTGGCGGGGAACACTGAAGCTTTCTTT. This chain links TRBV27 with TRBJ1-1; D remains unclear. The CDR3 covers 14 residues. Germline V gene lookup returns CDR1 MNHEY and CDR2 SMNVEV (reference sequence). The V end was cut by 7 bases, the J end by 1 base, with 13 bases between.

This clone was counted a few times. The rearrangement uses TRBV5-1 and TRBJ2-1, with D perhaps matching TRBD2 (6 bases). The CDR3 covers 15 residues. Trimming took off 2 bases at V and 3 bases at J, with 12 bases between the two ends. Germline-derived CDR1 and CDR2 are SGHRS and YFSETQ. The CDR3 DNA reads TGCGCCAGCAGCTTTAGCGGAGCAAACTACAATGAGCAGTTCTTC. This sequence encodes CASSFSGANYNEQFF.

CDR3 protein: CASSKTRERGYTF. CDR3 sequence (DNA): TGTGCCAGCAGTAAAACGAGGGAGCGGGGCTACACCTTC. This sequence joins TRBV27 and TRBJ1-2; D not certain. Per the germline V gene, CDR1 is MNHEY and CDR2 is SMNVEV (reference sequence). The CDR3 totals 13 residues. V was shortened by 5 bases and J by 8 bases, with 15 bases between the two germline ends.

The genes are TRBV18 and TRBJ1-5; D uncertain. Germline lookup yields CDR1 KGHSH and CDR2 LQKENI. The CDR3 runs 13 residues. The V end was cut by 6 bases, the J end by 6 bases, with 12 bases between. CDR3 coding DNA: TGTGCCAGCTCCTGGACCAGTGGTCAGCCCCAGCATTTT. Its translation: CASSWTSGQPQHF.

The table lists this clone with a count of one. The rearrangement links TRBV7-9 to TRBJ2-2; 11 bases line up with TRBD2. J lost 3 bases, V lost 5 bases, and 5 bases had no gene match. The CDR3 is 16 amino acids. CDR1 and CDR2 from the germline V gene are SEHNR and FQNEAQ (reference sequence). The CDR3 loop is CASSDLAGGDTGELFF. The DNA of the CDR3 is TGTGCCAGCAGCGACCTAGCGGGAGGCGACACCGGGGAGCTGTTTTTT.

V and J are TRBV30 and TRBJ1-5; 7 bases fit TRBD1. The V gene end was trimmed by 0 bases and the J gene end by 4 bases; junction bases not matched to a gene: 6. CDR1 and CDR2 from the germline V gene are GTSNPN and SVGIG (reference sequence). This CDR3 has 15 amino acids. The CDR3: CAWSVGTAQNQPQHF. In nucleotides, the CDR3 is TGTGCCTGGAGTGTCGGGACAGCCCAAAATCAGCCCCAGCATTTT.

The chain uses TRBV19 and TRBJ1-2; a weak D match, TRBD1 (5 bases). The germline V gene encodes CDR1 LNHDA and CDR2 SQIVND (reference sequence). The CDR3 spans 21 residues. Trimming removed 3 bases from V and 0 bases from J, with 29 bases in between. The CDR3 nucleotides are TGTGCCAGTAGTATTAGACGGGACGGGTCACCTCCGGACGGTCCTAACTATGGCTACACCTTC. Its translation: CASSIRRDGSPPDGPNYGYTF.

The genes are TRBV9 and TRBJ2-5; tentative D call: TRBD2 (6 bases). The better agreement between TRBJ2-7 and the DNA end casts doubt on the J call. This CDR3 is 13 amino acids long. CDR1 SGDLS and CDR2 YYNGEE come from the germline V gene. The CDR3 sequence: CASSRTITYEQYF. In DNA, the CDR3 is TGTGCCAGCAGCCGGACTATCACCTACGAGCAGTACTTC.

Details on this clone: Other DNA sequences in the sample encode the same CDR3. The chain joins TRBV7-2 to TRBJ1-5; 7 bases line up with TRBD1. The CDR3 is 15 amino acids. Germline lookup yields CDR1 SGHTA and CDR2 FQGNSA. The V segment lost 4 bases and the J segment 4 bases; nucleotides outside the gene matches: 7. The CDR3 coding sequence is TGTGCCAGCAGCTCGACCGGGACAGCGAATCAGCCCCAGCATTTT. Its translation: CASSSTGTANQPQHF.

This chain uses TRBV5-1 with TRBJ2-1; the match to TRBD2 covers 10 bases. V trimming: 4 bases; J trimming: 7 bases; junction bases outside the gene matches: 8. The CDR3 is 15 residues long. The germline V gene encodes CDR1 SGHRS and CDR2 YFSETQ. The CDR3, as DNA: TGCGCCAGCAGCAGGCTAGCGGGAGTGTTGAATGAGCAGTTCTTC. Protein sequence: CASSRLAGVLNEQFF.

In its sample, this clone was seen a few times. Different DNA sequences within this sample yield the same CDR3. The chain is built from TRBV10-3 and TRBJ1-3; possibly TRBD1 for D (6 bases). The V end lost 0 bases, the J end lost 8 bases, and 17 bases lay between the germline ends. Per germline, CDR1 ENHRY and CDR2 SYGVKD. This CDR3 comprises 16 residues. Here the CDR3 reads CAISESTGGVVDTIYF. In DNA, the CDR3 is TGTGCCATCAGTGAGTCGACAGGAGGGGTCGTGGACACCATATATTTT.

The table lists this clone with a few counts. The chain is built from TRBV5-6 and TRBJ2-7, with D uncertain. CDR1 is SGHDT and CDR2 is YYEEEE in the germline V gene. Trimming took off 3 bases at V and 2 bases at J, with 12 bases between the two ends. This CDR3 is 14 amino acids long. The CDR3 DNA reads TGTGCCAGCAGCTCATTGAGCGAAACCTACGAGCAGTACTTC. Amino acid sequence: CASSSLSETYEQYF.

The chain uses TRBV29-1 and TRBJ2-7, with 10 bases fitting TRBD1. The V gene end was trimmed by 4 bases and the J gene end by 6 bases; junction bases not matched to a gene: 9. This CDR3 is 14 amino acids long. CDR1 SQVTM and CDR2 ANQGSEA come from the germline V gene. CDR3 sequence: CSVVVRDRGFEQYF. The CDR3 DNA sequence: TGCAGCGTTGTAGTTAGGGACAGGGGTTTCGAGCAGTACTTC.

Here the CDR3 DNA reads TGCAGCGTTGTTTGGTCCTCCCGACCGGGTGAGCAGTACTTC. Translated, it gives CSVVWSSRPGEQYF. The chain has TRBV29-1 and TRBJ2-5; no clear D. V lost 4 bases, J lost 11 bases, and 23 bases lay in between. The CDR3 runs 14 residues. The germline CDR1 and CDR2 sequences are SQVTM and ANQGSEA.

A remark on this clone: This sample also contains other DNA sequences that code for the same CDR3. The chain carries TRBV5-4 and TRBJ2-5; 9 nucleotides align to TRBD1. The J segment lost 5 bases and the V segment lost 4 bases, leaving 9 bases of the junction unmatched. Germline V gene lookup returns CDR1 SGHNT and CDR2 YYREEE (reference sequence). The CDR3 contains 15 residues. CDR3 DNA: TGTGCCAGCAGCCTCGGAGGGACAGGGAGGGAGACCCAGTACTTC. Amino acid sequence: CASSLGGTGRETQYF.

This sequence joins TRBV6-1 and TRBJ2-7, with D perhaps TRBD1 (6 bases). The germline V and J ends were trimmed by 1 base and 0 bases, with 13 bases remaining between them. Per the germline V gene, CDR1 is MNHNS and CDR2 is SASEGT. The CDR3 consists of 16 residues. The chain's CDR3 is CASSEEGHGSSYEQYF. As DNA, the CDR3 is TGTGCCAGCAGTGAAGAGGGACACGGAAGCTCCTACGAGCAGTACTTC.